This T cell receptor (beta chain) was profiled in a study of CD8 T cells in ankylosing spondylitis. The study, taken as a whole, reports: Ankylosing spondylitis blood appeared to be characterized by a TCR beta motif of under ten highly homologous variants. Matched synovial fluid from ankylosing spondylitis patients was reported to be enriched for disease-linked clones. Several of the motif variants were reported before in synovial fluid and blood from reactive arthritis.

Notes on this clonotype: The target antigen is unknown.

V lost 4 bases and J lost 7; bases outside the gene matches: 4. The CDR3 is made up of 14 amino acids. The germline V gene encodes CDR1 MGHDK and CDR2 SYGVNS. A quantitative 5'-RACE method, one with molecular barcodes, was used to make TCR beta libraries. Each CDR3 protein gets one entry after TCRdb re-called the 5' RACE reads with MiXCR. This table has 300,000 to 350,000 distinct CDR3 sequences, less than 25% appearing once. The sequencing input was blood, either unsorted or a sorted T cell fraction (not recorded which). The TCR comes from a female donor with ankylosing spondylitis or in good health (not recorded which). The chain has TRBV25-1 and TRBJ1-6; the match to TRBD1 covers 7 bases. CDR3 sequence: CASSAGTDNSPLHF. In DNA form, the CDR3 reads TGTGCCAGCAGTGCGGGGACAGACAATTCACCCCTCCACTTT.